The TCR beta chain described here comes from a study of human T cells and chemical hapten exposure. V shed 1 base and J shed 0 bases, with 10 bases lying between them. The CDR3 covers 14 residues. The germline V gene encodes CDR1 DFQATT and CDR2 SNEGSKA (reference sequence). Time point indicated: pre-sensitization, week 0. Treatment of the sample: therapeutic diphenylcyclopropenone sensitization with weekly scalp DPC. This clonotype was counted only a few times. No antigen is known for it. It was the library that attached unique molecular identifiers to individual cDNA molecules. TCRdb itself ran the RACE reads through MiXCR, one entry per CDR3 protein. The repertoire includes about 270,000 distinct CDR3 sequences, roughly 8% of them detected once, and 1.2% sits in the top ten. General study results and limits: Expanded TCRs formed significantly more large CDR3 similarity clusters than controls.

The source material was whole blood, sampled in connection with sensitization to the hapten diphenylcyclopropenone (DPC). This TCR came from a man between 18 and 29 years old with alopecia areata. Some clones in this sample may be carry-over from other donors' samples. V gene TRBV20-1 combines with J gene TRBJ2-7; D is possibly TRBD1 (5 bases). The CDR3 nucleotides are TGCAGTGCTAGAGGGACAACACTCTCCTACGAGCAGTACTTC. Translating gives CSARGTTLSYEQYF.